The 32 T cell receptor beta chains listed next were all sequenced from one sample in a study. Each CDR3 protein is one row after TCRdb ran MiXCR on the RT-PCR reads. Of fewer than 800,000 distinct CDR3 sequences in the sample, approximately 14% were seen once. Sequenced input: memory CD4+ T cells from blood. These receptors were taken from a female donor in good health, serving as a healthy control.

CDR3 sequence reads: CASRAGSYEQYF. The CDR3, as DNA: TGTGCCAGCCGAGCGGGCTCCTACGAGCAGTACTTC. The chain recombines TRBV2 with TRBJ2-7; tentative D call: TRBD2 (6 bases). Germline V gene lookup returns CDR1 SNHLY and CDR2 FYNNEI. Trimming removed 8 bases at V and 0 bases at J, with 8 bases between. The CDR3 totals 12 residues.

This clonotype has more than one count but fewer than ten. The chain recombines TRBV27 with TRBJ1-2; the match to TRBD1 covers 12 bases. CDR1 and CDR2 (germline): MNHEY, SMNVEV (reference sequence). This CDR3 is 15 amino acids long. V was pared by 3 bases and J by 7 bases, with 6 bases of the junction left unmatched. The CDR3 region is CASSFRDRGRSGYTF. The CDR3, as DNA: TGTGCCAGCAGTTTTCGGGACAGGGGGCGGTCTGGCTACACCTTC.

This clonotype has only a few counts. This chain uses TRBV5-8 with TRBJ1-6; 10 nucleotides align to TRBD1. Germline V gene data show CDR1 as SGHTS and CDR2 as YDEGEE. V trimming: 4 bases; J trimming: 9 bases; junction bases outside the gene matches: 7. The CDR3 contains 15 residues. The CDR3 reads CASSPKTGGSSPLHF. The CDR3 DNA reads TGTGCCAGCAGCCCCAAGACAGGGGGCAGTTCACCCCTCCACTTT.

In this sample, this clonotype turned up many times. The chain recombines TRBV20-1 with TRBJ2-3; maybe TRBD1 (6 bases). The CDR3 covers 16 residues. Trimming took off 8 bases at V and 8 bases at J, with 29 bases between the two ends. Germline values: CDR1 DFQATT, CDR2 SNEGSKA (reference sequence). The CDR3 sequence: CSSLPAAGVLQVTQYF. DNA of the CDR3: TGCAGTTCCTTGCCAGCGGCAGGGGTGTTGCAGGTTACGCAGTATTTT.

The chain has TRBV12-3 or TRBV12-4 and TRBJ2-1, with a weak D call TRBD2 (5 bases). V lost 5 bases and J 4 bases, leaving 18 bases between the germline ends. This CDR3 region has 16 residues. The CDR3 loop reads CASSRNLGGLYNEQFF. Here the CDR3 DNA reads TGTGCCAGCAGTCGCAACTTAGGCGGGCTTTACAATGAGCAGTTCTTC.

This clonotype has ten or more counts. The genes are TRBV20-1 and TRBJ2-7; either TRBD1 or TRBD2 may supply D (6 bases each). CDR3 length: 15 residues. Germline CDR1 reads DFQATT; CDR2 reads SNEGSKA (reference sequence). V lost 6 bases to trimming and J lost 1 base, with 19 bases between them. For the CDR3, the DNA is TGCAGTGCCATACCTCCCAGGAGGGGGTCCTACGAGCAGTACTTC. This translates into CSAIPPRRGSYEQYF.

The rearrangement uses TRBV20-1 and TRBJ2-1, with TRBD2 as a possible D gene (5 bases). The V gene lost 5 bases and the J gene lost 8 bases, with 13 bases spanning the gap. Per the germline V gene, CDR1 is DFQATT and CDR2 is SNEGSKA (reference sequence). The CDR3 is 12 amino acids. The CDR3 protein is CSAPSLAYEQFF. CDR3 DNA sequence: TGCAGTGCTCCAAGTCTAGCATATGAGCAGTTCTTC.

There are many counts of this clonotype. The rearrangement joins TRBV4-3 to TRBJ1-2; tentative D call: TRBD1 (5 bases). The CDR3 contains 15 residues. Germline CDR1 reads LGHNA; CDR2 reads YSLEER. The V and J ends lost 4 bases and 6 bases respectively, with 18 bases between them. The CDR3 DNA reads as TGCGCCAGCAGCCGCGGGGCCCAACGAGGAGATGGCTACACCTTC. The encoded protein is CASSRGAQRGDGYTF.

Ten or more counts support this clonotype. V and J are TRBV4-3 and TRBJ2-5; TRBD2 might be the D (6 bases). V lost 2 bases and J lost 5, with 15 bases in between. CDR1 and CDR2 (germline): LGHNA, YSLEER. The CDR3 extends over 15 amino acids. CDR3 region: CASSQKHRGRETQYF. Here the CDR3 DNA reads TGCGCCAGCAGCCAAAAACATCGGGGGAGGGAGACCCAGTACTTC.

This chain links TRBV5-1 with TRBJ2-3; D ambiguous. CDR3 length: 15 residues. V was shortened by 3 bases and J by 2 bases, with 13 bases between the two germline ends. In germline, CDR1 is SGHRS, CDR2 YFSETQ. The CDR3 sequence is CASSSTLGNTDTQYF. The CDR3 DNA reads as TGCGCCAGCAGCTCAACTTTGGGCAACACAGATACGCAGTATTTT.

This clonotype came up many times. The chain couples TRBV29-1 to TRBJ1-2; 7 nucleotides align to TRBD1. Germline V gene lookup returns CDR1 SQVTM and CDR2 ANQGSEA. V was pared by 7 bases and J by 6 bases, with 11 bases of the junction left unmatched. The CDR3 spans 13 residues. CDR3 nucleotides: TGCAGCGCCATGCTGACAGGGAACCATGGCTACACCTTC. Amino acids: CSAMLTGNHGYTF.

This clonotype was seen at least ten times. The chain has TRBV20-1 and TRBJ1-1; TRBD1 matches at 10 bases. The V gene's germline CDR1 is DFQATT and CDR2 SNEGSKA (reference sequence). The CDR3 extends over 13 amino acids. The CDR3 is CNLRQGALVEAFF. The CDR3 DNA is TGCAACCTAAGACAGGGGGCGCTTGTTGAAGCTTTCTTT.

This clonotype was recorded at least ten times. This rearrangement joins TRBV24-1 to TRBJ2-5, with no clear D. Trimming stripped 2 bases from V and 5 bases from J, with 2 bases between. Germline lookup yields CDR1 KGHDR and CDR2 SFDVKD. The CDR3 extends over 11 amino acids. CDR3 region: CATSDSETQYF. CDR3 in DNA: TGTGCCACCAGTGATTCTGAGACCCAGTACTTC.

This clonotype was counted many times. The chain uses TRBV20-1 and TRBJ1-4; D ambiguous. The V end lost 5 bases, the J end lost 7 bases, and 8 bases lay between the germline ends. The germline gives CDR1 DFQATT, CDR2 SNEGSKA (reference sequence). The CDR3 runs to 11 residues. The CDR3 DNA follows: TGCAGTGCTGAGTATCTTGAAAAACTGTTTTTT. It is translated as CSAEYLEKLFF.

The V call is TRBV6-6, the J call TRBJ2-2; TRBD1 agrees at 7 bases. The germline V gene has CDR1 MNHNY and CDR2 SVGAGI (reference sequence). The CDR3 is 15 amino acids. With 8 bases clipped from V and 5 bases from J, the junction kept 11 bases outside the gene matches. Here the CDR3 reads CASWKGTVSTGELFF. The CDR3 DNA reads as TGTGCCAGCTGGAAAGGGACAGTTAGTACCGGGGAGCTGTTTTTT.

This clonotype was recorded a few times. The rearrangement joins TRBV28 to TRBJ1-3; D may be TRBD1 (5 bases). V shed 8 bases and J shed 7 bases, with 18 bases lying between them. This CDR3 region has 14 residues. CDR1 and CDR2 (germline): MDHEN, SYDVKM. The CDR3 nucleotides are TGTGCCAGCGGCGTAACAGGTGGTCGGAACACCATATATTTT. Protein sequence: CASGVTGGRNTIYF.

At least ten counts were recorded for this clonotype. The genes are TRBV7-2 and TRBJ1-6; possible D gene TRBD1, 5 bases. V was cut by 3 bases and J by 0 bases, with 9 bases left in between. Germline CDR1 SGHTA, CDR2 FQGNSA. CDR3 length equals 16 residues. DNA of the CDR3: TGTGCCAGCAGCTTGACAGTGAGCTCCTATAATTCACCCCTCCACTTT. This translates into CASSLTVSSYNSPLHF.

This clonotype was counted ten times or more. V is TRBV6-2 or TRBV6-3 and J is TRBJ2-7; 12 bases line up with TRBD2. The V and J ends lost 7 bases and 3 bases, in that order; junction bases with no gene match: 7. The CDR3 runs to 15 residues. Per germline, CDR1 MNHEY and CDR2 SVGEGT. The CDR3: CASIPGTSGYYEQYF. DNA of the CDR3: TGTGCCAGCATTCCCGGGACTAGCGGGTACTACGAGCAGTACTTC.

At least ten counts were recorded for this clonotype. CDR3 sequence: CASSYSIGHGETQYF. In DNA form, the CDR3 reads TGTGCCAGCAGTTACTCGATAGGGCATGGGGAGACCCAGTACTTC. The genes are TRBV6-5 and TRBJ2-5; no definite D call. The CDR3 covers 15 residues. Trimming took 0 bases from V and 5 from J, leaving 13 bases between them. Germline CDR1 MNHEY, CDR2 SVGAGI.

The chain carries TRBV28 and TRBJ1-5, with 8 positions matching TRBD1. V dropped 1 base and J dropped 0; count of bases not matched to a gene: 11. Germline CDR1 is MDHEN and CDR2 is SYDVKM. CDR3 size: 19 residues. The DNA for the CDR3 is TGTGCCAGCAGTTTATCAGGACAGGGAATAGGGTATAGCAATCAGCCCCAGCATTTT. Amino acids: CASSLSGQGIGYSNQPQHF.

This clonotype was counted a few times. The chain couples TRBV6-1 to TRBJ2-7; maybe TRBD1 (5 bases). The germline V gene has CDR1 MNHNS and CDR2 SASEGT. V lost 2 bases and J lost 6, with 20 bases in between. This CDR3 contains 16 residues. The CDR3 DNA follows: TGTGCCAGCAGTGAACCAGGGATTCTAATATTGGGCGAGCAGTACTTC. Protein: CASSEPGILILGEQYF.

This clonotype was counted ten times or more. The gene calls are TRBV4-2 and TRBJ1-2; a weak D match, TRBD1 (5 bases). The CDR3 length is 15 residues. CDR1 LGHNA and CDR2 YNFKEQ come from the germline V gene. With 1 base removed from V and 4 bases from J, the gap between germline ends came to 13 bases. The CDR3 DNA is TGTGCCAGCAGCCAAGGGAGGCGGGGGTTCTATGGCTACACCTTC. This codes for CASSQGRRGFYGYTF.

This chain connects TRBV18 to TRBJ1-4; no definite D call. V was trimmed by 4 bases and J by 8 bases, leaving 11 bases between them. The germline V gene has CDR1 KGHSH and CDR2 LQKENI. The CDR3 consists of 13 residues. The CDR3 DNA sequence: TGTGCCAGCTCACTTAACACGGGGGAAAAACTGTTTTTT. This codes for CASSLNTGEKLFF.

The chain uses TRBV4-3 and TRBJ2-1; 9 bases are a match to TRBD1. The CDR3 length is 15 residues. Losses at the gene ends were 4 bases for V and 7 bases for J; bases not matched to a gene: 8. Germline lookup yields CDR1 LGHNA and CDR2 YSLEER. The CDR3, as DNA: TGCGCCAGCAGCCGGACGGGGGACAGGGCTAATGAGCAGTTCTTC. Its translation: CASSRTGDRANEQFF.

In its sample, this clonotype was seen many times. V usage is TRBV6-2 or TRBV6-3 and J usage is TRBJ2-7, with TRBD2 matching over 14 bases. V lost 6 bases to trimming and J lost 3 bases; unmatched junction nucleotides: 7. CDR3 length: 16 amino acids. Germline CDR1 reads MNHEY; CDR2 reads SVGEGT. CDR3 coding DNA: TGTGCCAGCAGCCATGGACTAGCGGGAGGAAACTACGAGCAGTACTTC. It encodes CASSHGLAGGNYEQYF.

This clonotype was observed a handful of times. The CDR3 nucleotides read TGCGCCAGCAGTGTACAGGTGGTGGGACAGGGGAATGAGCAGTTCTTC. Translating gives CASSVQVVGQGNEQFF. The chain has TRBV5-1 and TRBJ2-1; 10 nucleotides match TRBD1. The CDR3 length is 16 residues. Germline V gives CDR1 SGHRS, CDR2 YFSETQ. V was pared by 5 bases and J by 7 bases, with 12 bases of the junction left unmatched.

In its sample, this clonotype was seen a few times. CDR3 region: CASSLERTSTDTQYF. The CDR3 nucleotides read TGTGCCAGCAGCTTAGAAAGGACTAGCACAGATACGCAGTATTTT. V is TRBV11-2 and J is TRBJ2-3; D is perhaps TRBD2 (5 bases). Trimming cost V 0 bases and J 0 bases, with 7 bases left between them. Germline lookup yields CDR1 SGHAT and CDR2 FQNNGV. The CDR3 totals 15 residues.

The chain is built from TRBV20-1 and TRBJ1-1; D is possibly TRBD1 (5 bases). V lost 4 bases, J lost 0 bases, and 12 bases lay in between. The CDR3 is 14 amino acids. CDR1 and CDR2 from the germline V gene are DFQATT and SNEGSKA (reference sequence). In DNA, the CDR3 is TGCAGTGCTATGACGGGACGGGTGAACACTGAAGCTTTCTTT. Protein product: CSAMTGRVNTEAFF.

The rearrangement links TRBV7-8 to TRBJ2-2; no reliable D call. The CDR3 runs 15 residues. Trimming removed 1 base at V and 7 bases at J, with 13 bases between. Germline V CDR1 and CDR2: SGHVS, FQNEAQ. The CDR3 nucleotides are TGTGCCAGCAGCTTAGTGGCATCGACACGCGGGGAGCTGTTTTTT. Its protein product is CASSLVASTRGELFF.

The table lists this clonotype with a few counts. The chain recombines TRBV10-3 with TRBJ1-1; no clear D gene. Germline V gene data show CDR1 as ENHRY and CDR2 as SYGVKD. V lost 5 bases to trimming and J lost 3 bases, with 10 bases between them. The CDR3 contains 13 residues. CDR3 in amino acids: CAISRGVDTEAFF. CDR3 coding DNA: TGTGCCATCAGTCGCGGGGTTGACACTGAAGCTTTCTTT.

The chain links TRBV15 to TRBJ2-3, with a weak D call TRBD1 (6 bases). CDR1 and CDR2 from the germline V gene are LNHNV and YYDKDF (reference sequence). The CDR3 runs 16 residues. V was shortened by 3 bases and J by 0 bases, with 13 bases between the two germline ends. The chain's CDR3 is CATSRDSLTSTDTQYF. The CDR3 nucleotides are TGTGCCACCAGCAGGGACAGCCTAACCAGCACAGATACGCAGTATTTT.

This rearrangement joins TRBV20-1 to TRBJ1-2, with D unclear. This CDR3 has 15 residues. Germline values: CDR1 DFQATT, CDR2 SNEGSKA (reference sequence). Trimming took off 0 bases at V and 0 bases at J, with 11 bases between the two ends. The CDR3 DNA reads TGCAGTGCTAGAGATCTGGGAGATGCTAACTATGGCTACACCTTC. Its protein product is CSARDLGDANYGYTF.